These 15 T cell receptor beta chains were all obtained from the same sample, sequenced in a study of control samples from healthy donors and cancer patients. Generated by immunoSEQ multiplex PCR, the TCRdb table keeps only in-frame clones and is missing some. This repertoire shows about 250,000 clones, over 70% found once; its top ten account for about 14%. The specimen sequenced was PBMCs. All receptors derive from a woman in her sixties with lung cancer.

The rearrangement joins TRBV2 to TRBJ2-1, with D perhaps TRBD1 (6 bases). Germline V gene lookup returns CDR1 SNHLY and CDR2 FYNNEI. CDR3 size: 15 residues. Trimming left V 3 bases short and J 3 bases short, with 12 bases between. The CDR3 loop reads CASSEDRGHYNEQFF. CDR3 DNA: TGTGCCAGCAGTGAGGATAGGGGACACTACAATGAGCAGTTCTTC.

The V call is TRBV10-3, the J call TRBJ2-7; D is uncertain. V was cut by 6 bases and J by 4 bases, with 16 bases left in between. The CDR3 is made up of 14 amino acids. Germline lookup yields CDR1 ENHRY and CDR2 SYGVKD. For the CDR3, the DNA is TGTGCCATCAGCGAGCAAATGGGAACGTACGAGCAGTACTTC. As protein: CAISEQMGTYEQYF.

As DNA, the CDR3 is TGTGCCAGCACGGCCCCCGTAGTCGGTGAGCAGTTCTTC. Amino acid sequence: CASTAPVVGEQFF. V usage is TRBV6-5 and J usage is TRBJ2-1, with D hard to call. CDR1 and CDR2 (germline): MNHEY, SVGAGI. With 7 bases removed from V and 9 bases from J, the gap between germline ends came to 16 bases. The length of the CDR3 is 13 residues.

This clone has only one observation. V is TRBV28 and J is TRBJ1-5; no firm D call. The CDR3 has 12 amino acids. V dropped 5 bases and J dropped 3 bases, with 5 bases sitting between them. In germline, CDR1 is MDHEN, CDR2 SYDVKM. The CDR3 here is CASSPHNQPQHF. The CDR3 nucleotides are TGTGCCAGCAGTCCTCACAATCAGCCCCAGCATTTT.

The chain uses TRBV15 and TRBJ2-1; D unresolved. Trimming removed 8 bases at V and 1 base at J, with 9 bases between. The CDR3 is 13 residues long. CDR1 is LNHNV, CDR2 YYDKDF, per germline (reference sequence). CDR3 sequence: CATGQLSYNEQFF. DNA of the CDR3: TGTGCCACCGGCCAGTTGTCCTACAATGAGCAGTTCTTC.

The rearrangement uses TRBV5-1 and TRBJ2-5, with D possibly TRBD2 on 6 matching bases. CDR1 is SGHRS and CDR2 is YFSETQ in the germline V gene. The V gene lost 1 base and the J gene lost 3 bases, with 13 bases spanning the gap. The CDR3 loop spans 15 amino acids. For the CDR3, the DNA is TGCGCCAGCAGCTTGTCGGGGAGGCGGGAAGAGACCCAGTACTTC. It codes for CASSLSGRREETQYF.

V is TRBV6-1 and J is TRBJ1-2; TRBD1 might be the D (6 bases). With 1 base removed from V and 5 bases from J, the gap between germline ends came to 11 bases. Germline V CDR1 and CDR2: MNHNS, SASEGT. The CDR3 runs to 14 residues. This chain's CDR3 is CASSEDGTPYGYTF. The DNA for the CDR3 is TGTGCCAGCAGTGAAGATGGGACACCTTATGGCTACACCTTC.

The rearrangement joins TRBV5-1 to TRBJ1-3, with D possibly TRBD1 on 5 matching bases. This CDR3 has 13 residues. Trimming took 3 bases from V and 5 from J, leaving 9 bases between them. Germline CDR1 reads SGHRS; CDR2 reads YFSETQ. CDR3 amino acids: CASSSAGRNTIYF. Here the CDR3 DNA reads TGCGCCAGCAGCTCGGCAGGGAGAAACACCATATATTTT. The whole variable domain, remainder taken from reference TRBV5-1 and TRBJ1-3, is KAGVTQTPRYLIKTRGQQVTLSCSPISGHRSVSWYQQTPGQGLQFLFEYFSETQRNKGNFPGRFSGRQFSNSRSEMNVSTLELGDSALYLCASSSAGRNTIYFGEGSWLTVV.

CDR3 coding DNA: TGTGCCAGCAGTTTAAAAGGGACAGGGGCGTGGAGCGAGCAGTACTTC. Encoded protein: CASSLKGTGAWSEQYF. The chain has TRBV27 and TRBJ2-7; 10 bases are shared with TRBD1. Per germline, CDR1 MNHEY and CDR2 SMNVEV (reference sequence). Trimming removed 2 bases from V and 6 bases from J; junction bases left unmatched: 10. The CDR3 runs to 16 residues.

The CDR3 here is CATRDRRLKNGNQPQHF. The CDR3 DNA sequence: TGTGCCACCAGGGACAGGAGACTGAAGAATGGCAATCAGCCCCAGCATTTT. The chain joins TRBV24-1 to TRBJ1-5; the match to TRBD1 covers 7 bases. This CDR3 spans 17 amino acids. Germline CDR1 reads KGHDR; CDR2 reads SFDVKD. After removal of 7 bases from V and 2 bases from J, the junction contained 13 bases not matched to a gene.

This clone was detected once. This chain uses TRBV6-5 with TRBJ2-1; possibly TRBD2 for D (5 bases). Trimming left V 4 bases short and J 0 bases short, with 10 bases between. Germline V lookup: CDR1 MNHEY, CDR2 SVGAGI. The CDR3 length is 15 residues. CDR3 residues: CASSSRGSSYNEQFF. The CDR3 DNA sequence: TGTGCCAGCAGTTCCCGGGGTAGCTCCTACAATGAGCAGTTCTTC.

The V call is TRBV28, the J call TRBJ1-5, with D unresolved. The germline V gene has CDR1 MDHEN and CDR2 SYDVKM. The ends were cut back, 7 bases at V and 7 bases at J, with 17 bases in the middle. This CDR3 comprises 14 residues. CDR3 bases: TGTGCCAGCAACCCTCCTGTTCCCGGCCAGCCCCAGCATTTT. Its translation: CASNPPVPGQPQHF.

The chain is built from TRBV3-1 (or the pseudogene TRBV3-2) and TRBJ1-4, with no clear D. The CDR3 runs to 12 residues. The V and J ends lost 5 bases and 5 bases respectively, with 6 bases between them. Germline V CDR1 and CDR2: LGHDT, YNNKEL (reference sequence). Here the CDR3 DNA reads TGTGCCAGCAGCTATCCCAATGAAAAACTGTTTTTT. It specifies CASSYPNEKLFF.

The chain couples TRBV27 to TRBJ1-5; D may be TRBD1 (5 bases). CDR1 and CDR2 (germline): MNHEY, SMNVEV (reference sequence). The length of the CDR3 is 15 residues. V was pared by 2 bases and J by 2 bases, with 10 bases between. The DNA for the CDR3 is TGTGCCAGCAGTTTAAGAGGGGAGGGCAATCAGCCCCAGCATTTT. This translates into CASSLRGEGNQPQHF.

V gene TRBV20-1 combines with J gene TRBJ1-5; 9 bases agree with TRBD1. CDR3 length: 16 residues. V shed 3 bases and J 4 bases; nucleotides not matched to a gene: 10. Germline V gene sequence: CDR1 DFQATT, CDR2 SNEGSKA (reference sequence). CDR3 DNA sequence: TGCAGTGCTAGTAGCGGACAGGGGTTAATTAATCAGCCCCAGCATTTT. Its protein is CSASSGQGLINQPQHF.